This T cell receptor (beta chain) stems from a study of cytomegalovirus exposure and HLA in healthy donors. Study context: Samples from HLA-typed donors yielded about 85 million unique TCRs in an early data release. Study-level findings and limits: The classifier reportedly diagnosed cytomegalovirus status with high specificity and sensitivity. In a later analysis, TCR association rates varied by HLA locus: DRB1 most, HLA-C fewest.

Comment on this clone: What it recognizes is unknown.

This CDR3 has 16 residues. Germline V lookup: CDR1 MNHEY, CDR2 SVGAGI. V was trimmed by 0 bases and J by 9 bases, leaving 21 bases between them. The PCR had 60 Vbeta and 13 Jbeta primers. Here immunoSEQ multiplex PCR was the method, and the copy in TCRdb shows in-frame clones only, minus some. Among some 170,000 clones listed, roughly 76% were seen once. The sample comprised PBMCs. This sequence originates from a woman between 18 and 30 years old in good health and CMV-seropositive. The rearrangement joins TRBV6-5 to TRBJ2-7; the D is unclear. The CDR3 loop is CASSYSIGQSRVRQYF. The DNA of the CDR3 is TGTGCCAGCAGTTACTCGATTGGGCAGTCCAGAGTTAGGCAGTACTTC.